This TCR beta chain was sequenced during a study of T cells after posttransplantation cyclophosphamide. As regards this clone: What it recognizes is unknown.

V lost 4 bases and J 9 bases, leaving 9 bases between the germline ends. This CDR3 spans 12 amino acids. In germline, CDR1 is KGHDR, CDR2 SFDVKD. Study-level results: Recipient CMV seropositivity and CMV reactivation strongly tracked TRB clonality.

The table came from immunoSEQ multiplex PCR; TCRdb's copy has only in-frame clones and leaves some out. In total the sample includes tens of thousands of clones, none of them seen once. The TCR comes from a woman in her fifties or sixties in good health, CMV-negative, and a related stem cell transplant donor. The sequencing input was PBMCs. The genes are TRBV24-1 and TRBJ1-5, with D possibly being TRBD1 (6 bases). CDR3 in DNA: TGTGCCACCAGTGAGGGGGCAGGGCCCCAGCATTTT. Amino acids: CATSEGAGPQHF.